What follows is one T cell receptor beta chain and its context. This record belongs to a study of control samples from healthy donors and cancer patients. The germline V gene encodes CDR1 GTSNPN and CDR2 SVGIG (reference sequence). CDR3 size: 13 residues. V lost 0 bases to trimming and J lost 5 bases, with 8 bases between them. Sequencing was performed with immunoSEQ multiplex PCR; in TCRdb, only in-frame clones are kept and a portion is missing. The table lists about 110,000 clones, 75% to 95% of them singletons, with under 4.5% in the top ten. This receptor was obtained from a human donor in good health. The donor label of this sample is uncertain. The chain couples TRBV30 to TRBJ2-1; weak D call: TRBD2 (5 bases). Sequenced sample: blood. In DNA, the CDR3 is TGTGCCTGGAGTGTACTCGGGGACAATGAGCAGTTCTTC. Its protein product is CAWSVLGDNEQFF. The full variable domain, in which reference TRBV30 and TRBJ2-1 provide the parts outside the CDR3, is SQTIHQWPATLVQPVGSPLSLECTVEGTSNPNLYWYRQAAGRGLQLLFYSVGIGQISSEVPQNLSASRPQDRQFILSSKKLLLSDSGFYLCAWSVLGDNEQFFGPGTRLTVL.